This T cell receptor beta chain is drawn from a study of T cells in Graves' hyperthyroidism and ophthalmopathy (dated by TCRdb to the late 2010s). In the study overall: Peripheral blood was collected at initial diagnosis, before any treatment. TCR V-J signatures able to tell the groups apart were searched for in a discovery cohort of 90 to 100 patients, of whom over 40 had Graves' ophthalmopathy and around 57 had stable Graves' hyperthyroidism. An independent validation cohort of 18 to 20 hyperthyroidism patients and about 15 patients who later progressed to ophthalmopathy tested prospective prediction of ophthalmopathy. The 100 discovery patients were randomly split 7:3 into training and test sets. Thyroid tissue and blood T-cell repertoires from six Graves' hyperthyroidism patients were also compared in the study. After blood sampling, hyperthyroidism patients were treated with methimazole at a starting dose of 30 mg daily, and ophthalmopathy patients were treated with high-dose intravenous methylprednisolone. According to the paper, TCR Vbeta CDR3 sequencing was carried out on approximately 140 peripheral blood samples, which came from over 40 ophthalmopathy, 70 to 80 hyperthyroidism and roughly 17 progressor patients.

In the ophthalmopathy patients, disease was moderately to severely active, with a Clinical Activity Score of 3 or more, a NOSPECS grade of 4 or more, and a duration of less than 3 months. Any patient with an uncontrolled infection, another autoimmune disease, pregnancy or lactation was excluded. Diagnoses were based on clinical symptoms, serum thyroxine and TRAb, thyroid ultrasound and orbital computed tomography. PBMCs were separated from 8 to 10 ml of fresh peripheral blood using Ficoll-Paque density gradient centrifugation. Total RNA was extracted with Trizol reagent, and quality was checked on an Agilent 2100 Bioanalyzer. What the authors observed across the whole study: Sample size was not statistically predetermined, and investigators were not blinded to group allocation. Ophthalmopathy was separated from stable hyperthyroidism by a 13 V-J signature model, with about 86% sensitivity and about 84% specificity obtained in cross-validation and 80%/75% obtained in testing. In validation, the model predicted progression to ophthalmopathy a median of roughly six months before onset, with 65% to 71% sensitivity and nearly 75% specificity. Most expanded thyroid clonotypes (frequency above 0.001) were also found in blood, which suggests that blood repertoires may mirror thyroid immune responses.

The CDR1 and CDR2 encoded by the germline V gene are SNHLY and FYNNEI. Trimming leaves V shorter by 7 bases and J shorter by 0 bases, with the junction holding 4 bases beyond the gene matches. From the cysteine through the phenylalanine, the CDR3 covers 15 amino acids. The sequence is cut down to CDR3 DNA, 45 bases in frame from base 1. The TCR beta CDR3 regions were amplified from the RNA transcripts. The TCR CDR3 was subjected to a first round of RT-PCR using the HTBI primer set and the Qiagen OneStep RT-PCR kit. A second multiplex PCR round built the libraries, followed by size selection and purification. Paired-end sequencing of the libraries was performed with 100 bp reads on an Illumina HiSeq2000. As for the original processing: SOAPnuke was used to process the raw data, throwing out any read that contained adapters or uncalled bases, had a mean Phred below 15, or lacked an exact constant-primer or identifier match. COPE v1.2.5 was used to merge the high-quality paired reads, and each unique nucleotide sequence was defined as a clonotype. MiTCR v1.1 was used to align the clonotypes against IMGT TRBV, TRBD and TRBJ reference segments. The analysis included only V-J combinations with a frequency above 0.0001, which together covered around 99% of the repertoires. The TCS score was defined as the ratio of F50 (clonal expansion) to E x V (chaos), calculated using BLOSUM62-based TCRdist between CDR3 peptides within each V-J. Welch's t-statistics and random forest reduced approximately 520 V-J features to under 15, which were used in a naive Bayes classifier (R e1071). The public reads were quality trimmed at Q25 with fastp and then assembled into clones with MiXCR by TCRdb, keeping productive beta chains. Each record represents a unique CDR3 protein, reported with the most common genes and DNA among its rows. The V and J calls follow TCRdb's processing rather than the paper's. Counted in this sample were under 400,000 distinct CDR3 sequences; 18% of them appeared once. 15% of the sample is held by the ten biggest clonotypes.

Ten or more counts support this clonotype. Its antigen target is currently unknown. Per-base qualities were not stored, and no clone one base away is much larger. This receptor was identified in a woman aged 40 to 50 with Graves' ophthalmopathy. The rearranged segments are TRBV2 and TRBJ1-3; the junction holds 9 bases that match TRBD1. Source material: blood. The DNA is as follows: TGTGCCAGCAAACAGGGGGCGTTCTCTGGAAACACCATATATTTT. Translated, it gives CASKQGAFSGNTIYF.